What follows describes a single TCR beta chain. This specimen belongs to a study of blood T cell repertoires in COVID-19. Study details: Spain, Italy and the United States supplied samples that represented acute and convalescent COVID-19.

Clones were sequenced by immunoSEQ multiplex PCR, and TCRdb holds only the in-frame ones, with some missing. The table has 75,000 to 100,000 clones, about 76% seen once. The CDR3 runs to 14 residues. The germline gives CDR1 LGHNA, CDR2 YSLEER. The J segment lost 0 bases and the V segment lost 1 base, leaving 0 bases of the junction unmatched. The sequence derives from a woman of 80 years or more with acute or convalescent COVID-19. Sequenced material: peripheral blood. The chain couples TRBV4-3 to TRBJ2-7; 7 bases map to TRBD2. DNA of the CDR3: TGCGCCAGCAGCCAAGGACTAGCCTCCTACGAGCAGTACTTC. Its translation is CASSQGLASYEQYF.